These 31 T cell receptor beta chains came from one sample sequenced in a study of shared clonotypes between healthy human individuals. Only in-frame clones appear in the TCRdb table, and some are missing; sequencing was by immunoSEQ multiplex PCR. The table shows approximately 2,000,000 clones, with just under 95% occurring only once. Positively selected for CCR7, the CD45RO-negative cells used as naive CD8 cells excluded terminally differentiated effector memory CD45RA+ cells. The sequenced sample consisted of naive CD8+ T cells from PBMCs. These receptors originate from a man younger than 35 in good health. Some clones in this sample may be carry-over from other donors' samples.

The chain joins TRBV29-1 to TRBJ1-1; a weak D match, TRBD1 (5 bases). With 6 bases removed from V and 14 bases from J, the gap between germline ends came to 22 bases. The CDR3 is made up of 12 amino acids. Germline V gene lookup returns CDR1 SQVTM and CDR2 ANQGSEA. This CDR3 reads CSVEREGHLSFF. CDR3 DNA: TGCAGCGTGGAAAGGGAGGGGCATTTGAGCTTCTTT.

The V and J genes are TRBV6-1 and TRBJ2-7; D is uncertain. V lost 1 base to trimming and J lost 3 bases, with 10 bases between them. The CDR3 consists of 14 residues. Germline V gives CDR1 MNHNS, CDR2 SASEGT. CDR3 sequence: CASSEGLVFYEQYF. CDR3 in DNA: TGTGCCAGCAGTGAAGGGTTAGTCTTCTACGAGCAGTACTTC.

The gene calls are TRBV9 and TRBJ1-4; D gene uncertain. The CDR3 loop spans 14 amino acids. V was trimmed by 9 bases and J by 5 bases, leaving 17 bases between them. Germline V CDR1 and CDR2: SGDLS, YYNGEE. The CDR3 reads CATPGGEGNEKLFF. The CDR3 nucleotides are TGTGCCACCCCCGGCGGGGAAGGGAATGAAAAACTGTTTTTT.

V usage is TRBV6-4 and J usage is TRBJ1-1; D is undetermined. Germline values: CDR1 MRHNA, CDR2 SNTAGT. The CDR3 is 13 amino acids. V was trimmed by 2 bases and J by 6 bases, leaving 10 bases between them. CDR3 sequence (DNA): TGTGCCAGCAGTGACGGGTCGGGCCCTGAAGCTTTCTTT. Translation: CASSDGSGPEAFF.

This rearrangement joins TRBV18 to TRBJ2-7, with D perhaps assigned TRBD1 or TRBD2 (5 bases each). The CDR3 length is 13 residues. Germline loops: CDR1 KGHSH, CDR2 LQKENI. Trimming left V 1 base short and J 5 bases short, with 9 bases between. In nucleotides, the CDR3 is TGTGCCAGCTCACCACGAACGGGGCACGAGCAGTACTTC. It codes for CASSPRTGHEQYF.

The chain is built from TRBV12-1 and TRBJ2-1; TRBD2, the table's D call, lacks a check against the DNA. TRBV12-1 is a pseudogene segment. CDR3 length: 16 amino acids. CDR3 in amino acids: CASSSPRLAGESEQFF. The CDR3 nucleotides read TGTGCCAGCAGCTCCCCCAGGCTAGCGGGAGAAAGTGAGCAGTTCTTC.

This chain uses TRBV29-1 with TRBJ2-2, with TRBD1 as a possible D gene (6 bases). The CDR3 has 13 residues. CDR1 and CDR2 from the germline V gene are SQVTM and ANQGSEA. Between the trimmed V and J ends, which lost 7 bases and 6 bases, there was a span of 15 bases. The chain's CDR3 is CSGETGIPGELFF. In DNA form, the CDR3 reads TGCAGCGGGGAGACAGGTATCCCCGGGGAGCTGTTTTTT.

The chain links TRBV19 to TRBJ2-6; weak D call: TRBD2 (5 bases). V was trimmed by 8 bases and J by 0 bases, leaving 23 bases between them. The CDR3 spans 19 residues. Per the germline V gene, CDR1 is LNHDA and CDR2 is SQIVND (reference sequence). The chain's CDR3 is CASYGPGKPSPSGANVLTF. The CDR3 DNA follows: TGTGCCAGTTATGGGCCCGGGAAACCGTCCCCCTCTGGGGCCAACGTCCTGACTTTC. Full variable domain (missing parts from reference TRBV19 and TRBJ2-6): DGGITQSPKYLFRKEGQNVTLSCEQNLNHDAMYWYRQDPGQGLRLIYYSQIVNDFQKGDIAEGYSVSREKKESFPLTVTSAQKNPTAFYLCASYGPGKPSPSGANVLTFGAGSRLTVL.

The rearrangement uses TRBV10-3 and TRBJ2-7; 7 bases match TRBD2. The CDR3 sequence is 15 residues long. CDR1 ENHRY and CDR2 SYGVKD come from the germline V gene. The V and J ends lost 4 bases and 6 bases, in that order; junction bases with no gene match: 12. CDR3 sequence: CAISVFLGGSIEQYF. CDR3 nucleotide sequence: TGTGCCATCAGTGTTTTTCTGGGGGGGTCGATCGAGCAGTACTTC.

As for this clone: Other DNA sequences in this specimen translate into the identical CDR3. This rearrangement joins TRBV27 to TRBJ2-1; D is uncertain. CDR1 is MNHEY, CDR2 SMNVEV, per germline (reference sequence). This CDR3 comprises 12 residues. The V end was cut by 3 bases, the J end by 8 bases, with 8 bases between. CDR3 residues: CASSFRVDEQFF. The CDR3 DNA follows: TGTGCCAGCAGTTTTCGGGTCGATGAGCAGTTCTTC.

The table lists this clone with a few counts. V is TRBV7-9 and J is TRBJ1-1; D is unresolved. Trimming took 5 bases from V and 0 from J, leaving 10 bases between them. In germline, CDR1 is SEHNR, CDR2 FQNEAQ (reference sequence). CDR3 length: 14 residues. Here the CDR3 reads CASSPPDLNTEAFF. In DNA, the CDR3 is TGTGCCAGCAGCCCTCCGGACCTGAACACTGAAGCTTTCTTT.

This chain links TRBV11-2 with TRBJ2-3; no reliable D call. Trimming stripped 1 base from V and 1 base from J, with 9 bases between. Germline V gene data show CDR1 as SGHAT and CDR2 as FQNNGV. The CDR3 is 15 residues long. This CDR3 reads CASSLVRAGTDTQYF. In DNA, the CDR3 is TGTGCCAGCAGCTTAGTAAGGGCGGGCACAGATACGCAGTATTTT.

V gene TRBV11-2 combines with J gene TRBJ2-7, with D tentatively TRBD1 or TRBD2 (6 bases each). CDR1 and CDR2 (germline): SGHAT, FQNNGV. The CDR3 totals 13 residues. V was trimmed by 7 bases and J by 5 bases, leaving 15 bases between them. The CDR3: CASTGGLGHEQYF. In DNA form, the CDR3 reads TGTGCCAGCACCGGGGGCCTAGGACACGAGCAGTACTTC.

V usage is TRBV5-5 and J usage is TRBJ1-2; a possible D gene is TRBD1 (5 bases). Looked up from germline, CDR1 is SGHKS and CDR2 is YYEKEE (reference sequence). V was pared by 2 bases and J by 4 bases, with 9 bases between. There are 13 residues in the CDR3. The CDR3 DNA sequence: TGTGCCAGCAGCTTTGACAGAACCTATGGCTACACCTTC. Translation gives CASSFDRTYGYTF.

The chain carries TRBV28 and TRBJ2-7, with TRBD1 matching over 8 bases. Looked up from germline, CDR1 is MDHEN and CDR2 is SYDVKM. With 6 bases clipped from V and 7 bases from J, the junction kept 8 bases outside the gene matches. The CDR3 spans 13 residues. The CDR3 loop reads CASSTQGAGEQYF. CDR3 nucleotides: TGTGCCAGCAGCACGCAGGGGGCGGGGGAGCAGTACTTC.

This chain joins TRBV28 and TRBJ2-7; maybe TRBD2 (5 bases). The CDR3 runs to 14 residues. Germline assignment: CDR1 MDHEN and CDR2 SYDVKM. The V end lost 3 bases, the J end lost 3 bases, and 12 bases lay between the germline ends. The CDR3: CASSFSTGYYEQYF. CDR3 DNA sequence: TGTGCCAGCAGTTTCTCTACGGGGTACTACGAGCAGTACTTC.

Notes on this clone: Other DNA variants within this sample encode the same CDR3. The DNA of the CDR3 is TGTGCCAGCAGCCCGCCCGGGGGGGAGCAGTACTTC. Translated, it gives CASSPPGGEQYF. The chain couples TRBV7-3 to TRBJ2-7, with 7 bases fitting TRBD2. The CDR3 runs to 12 residues. The germline CDR1 and CDR2 sequences are SGHTA and FQGTGA. The V segment lost 5 bases and the J segment 7 bases; nucleotides outside the gene matches: 5.

The CDR3 DNA sequence: TGTGCCAGCAGTGAGATAGTCTCTGGAAACACCATATATTTT. Amino acids: CASSEIVSGNTIYF. V gene TRBV2 combines with J gene TRBJ1-3; the D is unclear. Between the trimmed V and J ends, which lost 3 bases and 0 bases, there was a span of 6 bases. Germline V gives CDR1 SNHLY, CDR2 FYNNEI. This CDR3 is 14 amino acids long.

With regard to this clone: The sample contains more than one DNA sequence encoding this CDR3. This rearrangement joins TRBV27 to TRBJ1-5, with TRBD1 identical over 9 bases. This CDR3 comprises 15 residues. V shed 4 bases and J 2 bases; nucleotides not matched to a gene: 3. Germline V CDR1 and CDR2: MNHEY, SMNVEV (reference sequence). The CDR3 sequence is CASSSTGGGNQPQHF. In DNA form, the CDR3 reads TGTGCCAGCAGTTCCACAGGGGGCGGCAATCAGCCCCAGCATTTT.

This clone has just one count. The chain recombines TRBV5-4 with TRBJ2-5, with D unresolved. V shed 0 bases and J shed 4 bases, with 7 bases lying between them. Germline CDR1 is SGHNT and CDR2 is YYREEE (reference sequence). This CDR3 has 13 residues. CDR3 residues: CASSLGFSETQYF. CDR3 sequence (DNA): TGTGCCAGCAGCTTGGGGTTTTCAGAGACCCAGTACTTC.

The chain recombines TRBV29-1 with TRBJ2-1; no reliable D call. CDR1 SQVTM and CDR2 ANQGSEA come from the germline V gene. The CDR3 runs to 10 residues. V lost 4 bases and J lost 10, with 8 bases in between. The CDR3 DNA sequence: TGCAGCGTTGTCTGGTCGGAGCAGTTCTTC. Amino acids: CSVVWSEQFF.

The V call is TRBV27, the J call TRBJ1-5; 7 nucleotides line up with TRBD1. CDR3 length: 13 residues. J was trimmed by 2 bases and V by 8 bases; bases with no gene match: 3. Germline-derived CDR1 and CDR2 are MNHEY and SMNVEV (reference sequence). The CDR3 loop is CASPDRGNQPQHF. The CDR3 DNA reads as TGTGCCAGCCCAGACAGGGGCAATCAGCCCCAGCATTTT.

Concerning this clone: Other nucleotide sequences from this sample produce the same CDR3. This sequence joins TRBV9 and TRBJ2-3; D unclear. The V gene lost 7 bases and the J gene lost 0 bases, with 9 bases spanning the gap. Germline assignment: CDR1 SGDLS and CDR2 YYNGEE. The CDR3 runs to 13 residues. CDR3 nucleotides: TGTGCCAGCTCGGGCGGTAGCACAGATACGCAGTATTTT. Protein sequence: CASSGGSTDTQYF.

The chain is built from TRBV11-2 and TRBJ2-5; the match to TRBD1 covers 7 bases. The CDR3 runs to 14 residues. The trim removed 1 base at V and 6 bases at J, leaving 5 bases unmatched. Germline V gene data show CDR1 as SGHAT and CDR2 as FQNNGV. CDR3 in DNA: TGTGCCAGCAGCTTAGGGGGACAGAGACAGACCCAGTACTTC. Residues: CASSLGGQRQTQYF.

The V gene is TRBV27, the J gene TRBJ1-1, with D perhaps TRBD1 (6 bases). Per the germline V gene, CDR1 is MNHEY and CDR2 is SMNVEV (reference sequence). The CDR3 has 14 amino acids. The V and J ends lost 2 bases and 5 bases respectively, with 12 bases between them. The CDR3 sequence: CASSLNRVGTEAFF. The CDR3 DNA follows: TGTGCCAGCAGTTTAAACAGGGTGGGGACTGAAGCTTTCTTT.

V usage is TRBV7-2 and J usage is TRBJ2-7; D unclear. Germline V lookup: CDR1 SGHTA, CDR2 FQGNSA. Trimming stripped 5 bases from V and 7 bases from J, with 15 bases between. The CDR3 has 13 amino acids. The CDR3 sequence: CASSPWVGLEQYF. The CDR3 bases are TGTGCCAGCAGCCCTTGGGTAGGGCTAGAGCAGTACTTC.

The J gene is TRBJ2-7, the V gene TRBV7-2; TRBD1 agrees at 12 bases. V gave up 5 bases and J gave up 4 bases; unmatched junction bases: 6. The germline V gene has CDR1 SGHTA and CDR2 FQGNSA. There are 15 residues in the CDR3. In nucleotides, the CDR3 is TGTGCCAGCAGCCGCGGGACAGGGGGCCGTTACGAGCAGTACTTC. Residues: CASSRGTGGRYEQYF.

The J gene is TRBJ2-7, the V gene TRBV5-6; D may be TRBD1 (7 bases). The length of the CDR3 is 14 residues. Germline V gives CDR1 SGHDT, CDR2 YYEEEE. V was clipped by 3 bases and J by 4 bases, with 14 bases between them. The CDR3 region is CASSSQGTWYEQYF. DNA for the CDR3: TGTGCCAGCAGCTCACAGGGGACTTGGTACGAGCAGTACTTC.

The V gene is TRBV2, the J gene TRBJ1-3; D is uncertain. Germline V gene data show CDR1 as SNHLY and CDR2 as FYNNEI. CDR3 size: 15 residues. V shed 5 bases and J shed 0 bases, with 11 bases lying between them. The CDR3 sequence is CASSSAASSGNTIYF. CDR3 coding DNA: TGTGCCAGCAGTTCGGCAGCGAGCTCTGGAAACACCATATATTTT.

About this clone itself: At the DNA level, this CDR3 is encoded by other sequences in the same sample as well. CDR3: CASSFLGGTEAFF. The CDR3 region has the DNA TGTGCCAGCAGTTTTTTGGGGGGCACTGAAGCTTTCTTT. The V call is TRBV28, the J call TRBJ1-1, with D tentatively TRBD1 (5 bases). Germline values: CDR1 MDHEN, CDR2 SYDVKM. V was clipped by 3 bases and J by 4 bases, with 9 bases between them. The CDR3 sequence is 13 residues long.

The sample holds one count of this clone. The chain couples TRBV5-4 to TRBJ2-5; weak D call: TRBD1 (6 bases). This CDR3 region has 13 residues. V lost 4 bases and J lost 2, with 9 bases in between. The V gene's germline CDR1 is SGHNT and CDR2 YYREEE (reference sequence). The CDR3, as DNA: TGTGCCAGCAGCCCTGACAGGCAAGAGACCCAGTACTTC. Protein: CASSPDRQETQYF. Full variable domain (outside the CDR3, taken from reference TRBV5-4 and TRBJ2-5): ETGVTQSPTHLIKTRGQQVTLRCSSQSGHNTVSWYQQALGQGPQFIFQYYREEENGRGNFPPRFSGLQFPNYSSELNVNALELDDSALYLCASSPDRQETQYFGPGTRLLVL.